These T cell receptor beta chains were read from a single sample in a study of blood T cell repertoires in COVID-19. This table comes from immunoSEQ multiplex PCR, and its TCRdb copy is limited to in-frame clones, with some not included. The table has roughly 30,000 clones, approximately 81% seen once. Sequenced sample: peripheral blood. These receptors originate from a human donor with acute or convalescent COVID-19. The donor label of this sample is uncertain. Each CDR3 is given with its conserved first and last residue. The D gene is left open where the match is weak. The size entry is marked missing in some rows and otherwise reads once, few, many or a size class.

TRBV28	-	TRBJ1-1	-	TGTGCCAGCAGTCCCGAGAGGGGGACGAACACTGAAGCTTTCTTT	CASSPERGTNTEAFF
TRBV2	TRBD1	TRBJ2-7	-	TGTGCCAGCAGTGAAGCGCTGTCTGGACAGGGGATCGACGAGCAGTACTTC	CASSEALSGQGIDEQYF
TRBV10-3	TRBD1	TRBJ2-5	-	TGTGCCATCAGTGAGTCGTCACAGGGGGTCTTGTTCCAAGAGACCCAGTACTTC	CAISESSQGVLFQETQYF
TRBV7-2	-	TRBJ2-5	-	TGTGCCAGCAGCTTCTTAGGAGGGTTCCCCGAGACCCAGTACTTC	CASSFLGGFPETQYF
TRBV10-3	TRBD2	TRBJ2-5	-	TGTGCCATCAGTGTCAGAAAACCTACTAGCGGGGGGGCCGAAGAGACCCAGTACTTC	CAISVRKPTSGGAEETQYF
TRBV5-4	-	TRBJ1-2	-	TGTGCCAGCAGCTCGAACTATGGCTACACCTTC	CASSSNYGYTF
TRBV19	TRBD2	TRBJ2-3	-	TGTGCCAGTAATTCCGAGCCGGGACTAGCGGGGGCAGATACGCAGTATTTT	CASNSEPGLAGADTQYF
TRBV30	-	TRBJ2-5	-	TGTGCCTGGAGTGTGGGAGGGGGGGAGACCCAGTACTTC	CAWSVGGGETQYF
TRBV4-2	TRBD1	TRBJ2-1	-	TGTGCCAGCAGCCAAGAAGGGACAGGGGGTCTCAGCACCTACAATGAGCAGTTCTTC	CASSQEGTGGLSTYNEQFF
TRBV19	-	TRBJ1-5	-	TGTGCCAGTAGTATGGGAGGGGCAGGGGGCAATCAGCCCCAGCATTTT	CASSMGGAGGNQPQHF
TRBV3-1/TRBV3-2	-	TRBJ2-5	-	TGTGCCAGCAGCCAGATGGACAGCGGAGAGACCCAGTACTTC	CASSQMDSGETQYF
TRBV18	TRBD1	TRBJ1-6	-	TGTGCCAGCTCACCACGAGGGACAGGGGGTAATTCACCCCTCCACTTT	CASSPRGTGGNSPLHF
TRBV11-2	TRBD2	TRBJ2-1	-	TGTGCCAGCAGCTTAGGGACTAGCGCTTACAATGAGCAGTTCTTC	CASSLGTSAYNEQFF
TRBV5-1	-	TRBJ2-7	-	TGCGCCAGCAGCCGAAGTCTCCAGGGCTACGAGCAGTACTTC	CASSRSLQGYEQYF
TRBV10-3	-	TRBJ1-4	-	TGTGCCATCAGTGGACCCCAGGGCGAAAAACTGTTTTTT	CAISGPQGEKLFF
TRBV7-3	-	TRBJ2-3	-	TGTGCCAGCAGCTTAGGGGGGGCCGGCGATACGCAGTATTTT	CASSLGGAGDTQYF
TRBV7-2	-	TRBJ1-5	-	TGTGCCAGCAGCTTAGTTGGGGCGGGGCAGCCCCAGCATTTT	CASSLVGAGQPQHF
TRBV12-3/TRBV12-4	-	TRBJ1-5	-	TGTGCCAGCAGTTTATCGGGAAATCAGCCCCAGCATTTT	CASSLSGNQPQHF
TRBV12-5	-	TRBJ1-2	-	TGTGCTAGTGGCACGGTCCTTGGGCAGGGGAACTATGGCTACACCTTC	CASGTVLGQGNYGYTF
TRBV30	-	TRBJ2-5	-	TGTGCCTGGAGTCCAGGGGTAGAGACCCAGTACTTC	CAWSPGVETQYF
TRBV7-6	-	TRBJ1-2	-	TGTGCCAGCAGCCCAAACTACGACAGTCTAGGTGGCTACACCTTC	CASSPNYDSLGGYTF
TRBV20-1	TRBD1	TRBJ1-2	few	TGCAGTGCTAGTCCCAGGGGGTATTCCGGCGGCTACACCTTC	CSASPRGYSGGYTF
TRBV11-3	-	TRBJ1-2	-	TGTGCCAGCAGCTCGGGGAACTATGGCTACACCTTC	CASSSGNYGYTF
TRBV2	TRBD1	TRBJ1-2	-	TGTGCCAGCAGTCCTTTTTCCGACAGGGGAGAAGGCTACACCTTC	CASSPFSDRGEGYTF
TRBV2	-	TRBJ2-5	medium-sized	TGTGCCAGCATTTCCCAAGAGGGATCGCAAGAGACCCAGTACTTC	CASISQEGSQETQYF
TRBV3-1/TRBV3-2	-	TRBJ2-7	-	TGTGCCAGCAGCCATAGGAGCAGCGATTGGGAGCGGGTCGAGCAGTACTTC	CASSHRSSDWERVEQYF
TRBV29-1	TRBD1	TRBJ1-2	-	TGCAGCGTTGATGGACAGGGGTGGGTAGGTTCTGATGGCTACACCTTC	CSVDGQGWVGSDGYTF
TRBV7-9	TRBD1	TRBJ1-5	-	TGTGCCAGCAGCCCCGACAGGGTGAATCAGCCCCAGCATTTT	CASSPDRVNQPQHF
TRBV7-2	-	TRBJ2-5	-	TGTGCCAGCAGCCCGGGCCAAGGGGGGACCCAGTACTTC	CASSPGQGGTQYF
TRBV30	-	TRBJ2-2	once	TGTGCCTGGAGTGTACAGGCTTTTGGTGGGGAGCTGTTTTTT	CAWSVQAFGGELFF
TRBV29-1	TRBD1	TRBJ2-5	-	TGCAGCCCTTGTCGGGACAGGGGGCGGCCGGAGGGACAAGAGACCCAGTACTTC	CSPCRDRGRPEGQETQYF
TRBV5-1	TRBD1	TRBJ1-1	-	TGCGCCAGCAGCCCAACACAGGGGGGACCCAGCGCTCCTGAAGCTTTCTTT	CASSPTQGGPSAPEAFF
TRBV2	TRBD2	TRBJ2-7	-	TGTGCCAGCACCTCGCTGCCGGGGGGGGAGCAGTACTTC	CASTSLPGGEQYF
TRBV28	TRBD1	TRBJ1-2	-	TGTGCCAGCAGTTTGACAGGGGAGTCCTATGGCTACACCTTC	CASSLTGESYGYTF
TRBV28	TRBD2	TRBJ2-7	-	TGTGCCAGCAGTTTCCGAGCGGGAGCTCGCGAGCAGTACTTC	CASSFRAGAREQYF
TRBV19	-	TRBJ1-2	-	TGTGCCAGTACACCTGCCGACAGGCCCTGGGCAGGCTACACCTTC	CASTPADRPWAGYTF
TRBV3-1/TRBV3-2	TRBD1	TRBJ1-4	-	TGTGCCAGCAGCCAAAACAGGGGTGAAAAACTGTTTTTT	CASSQNRGEKLFF
TRBV12-3/TRBV12-4	-	TRBJ2-4	-	TGTGCCAGCAGTTTATTCGGGAGCAGGATTCAGTACTTC	CASSLFGSRIQYF
TRBV3-1/TRBV3-2	-	TRBJ1-2	-	TGTGCCAGCAGCCAAGAGGGAGGCGGCTATGGCTACACCTTC	CASSQEGGGYGYTF
TRBV12-3/TRBV12-4	-	TRBJ2-5	-	TGTGCCAGCAGTTTGGAGGAGACCCAGTACTTC	CASSLEETQYF
TRBV9	TRBD1	TRBJ1-2	-	TGTGCCAGCAGCCCAGGGACAGATGGCTACACCTTC	CASSPGTDGYTF
TRBV19	-	TRBJ2-7	once	TGTGCCAGTAGCCGGGACTTGGCCTACGAGCAGTACTTC	CASSRDLAYEQYF
TRBV24-1	-	TRBJ1-6	-	TGTGCCACCAGTGACCGCGGAAATTCACCCCTCCACTTT	CATSDRGNSPLHF
TRBV4-3	-	TRBJ1-1	-	TGCGCCAGCAGCCGACAGATGGACACTGAAGCTTTCTTT	CASSRQMDTEAFF
TRBV30	-	TRBJ2-3	-	TGTGCCTGGTGGGGGGGCTATACAACTAGCGTGGCAGATACGCAGTATTTT	CAWWGGYTTSVADTQYF
TRBV19	TRBD1	TRBJ2-1	-	TGTGCCAGTAGGGGGACAGGGGGCTATGAGCAGTTCTTC	CASRGTGGYEQFF
TRBV15	TRBD1	TRBJ2-2	-	TGTGCCACCAGTCGAGGGGGACAGGGAATTAACGGGGAGCTGTTTTTT	CATSRGGQGINGELFF
TRBV7-3	TRBD1	TRBJ2-1	-	TGTGCCAGCAGCTCGCAGGCGGGACAGGCGGGCAATGAGCAGTTCTTC	CASSSQAGQAGNEQFF
TRBV19	-	TRBJ1-6	-	TGTGCCAGCAGGGGAATTAGTAATTCACCCCTCCACTTT	CASRGISNSPLHF
TRBV10-3	-	TRBJ1-2	-	TGTGCCATCAGTGATTTAAACAATCACTATGGCTACACCTTC	CAISDLNNHYGYTF
TRBV7-2	TRBD2	TRBJ2-4	-	TGTGCCAGCAGCTTACTAGCGGGAGCCCCTATTGTCAAAAACATTCAGTACTTC	CASSLLAGAPIVKNIQYF